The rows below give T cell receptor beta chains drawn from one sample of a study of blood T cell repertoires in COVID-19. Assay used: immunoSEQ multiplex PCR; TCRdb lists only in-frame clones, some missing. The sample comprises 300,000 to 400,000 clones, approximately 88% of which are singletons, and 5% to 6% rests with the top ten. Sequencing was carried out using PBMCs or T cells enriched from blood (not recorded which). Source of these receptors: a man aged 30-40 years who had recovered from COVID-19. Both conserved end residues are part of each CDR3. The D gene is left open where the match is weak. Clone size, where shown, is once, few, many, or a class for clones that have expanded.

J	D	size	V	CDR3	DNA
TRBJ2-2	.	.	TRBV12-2	CASRSSTPPQVGELFF	TGTGCAAGTCGCAGCTCGACGCCGCCTCAGGTGGGGGAGCTGTTTTTT
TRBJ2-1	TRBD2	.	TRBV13	CASSYGLAGGNNEQFF	TGTGCCAGCAGCTACGGACTAGCGGGGGGGAACAATGAGCAGTTCTTC
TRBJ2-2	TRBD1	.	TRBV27	CASSLSRTGHTGELFF	TGTGCCAGCAGTTTATCCCGGACAGGGCACACCGGGGAGCTGTTTTTT
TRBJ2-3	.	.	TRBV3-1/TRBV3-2	CASSHSIAWDPTDTQYF	TGTGCCAGCAGCCACAGTATAGCGTGGGATCCCACAGATACGCAGTATTTT
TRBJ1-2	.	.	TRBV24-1	CATSDSGGAIPYGYTF	TGTGCCACCAGTGATTCCGGGGGAGCTATTCCATATGGCTACACCTTC
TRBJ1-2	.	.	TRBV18	CASSPDINYGYTF	TGTGCCAGCTCACCGGACATTAACTATGGCTACACCTTC
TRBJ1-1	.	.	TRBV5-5	CASSLGPGGVTEAFF	TGTGCCAGCAGCTTGGGGCCGGGCGGGGTCACTGAAGCTTTCTTT
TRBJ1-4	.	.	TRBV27	CASRRWSSNEKLFF	TGTGCCAGCAGACGGTGGAGTTCTAATGAAAAACTGTTTTTT
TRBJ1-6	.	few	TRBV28	CASSFTGSSYNSPLHF	TGTGCCAGCAGTTTCACAGGGAGCTCCTATAATTCACCCCTCCACTTT
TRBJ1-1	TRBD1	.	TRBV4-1	CASSQVGQGSEAFF	TGCGCCAGCAGCCAAGTGGGACAGGGGTCTGAAGCTTTCTTT
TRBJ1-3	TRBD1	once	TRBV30	CAWSVQDRVSRNTIYF	TGTGCCTGGAGTGTACAGGACAGGGTTTCCCGAAACACCATATATTTT
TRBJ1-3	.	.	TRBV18	CASSPPSSNYSGNTIYF	TGTGCCAGCTCACCACCTAGTTCGAACTACTCTGGAAACACCATATATTTT
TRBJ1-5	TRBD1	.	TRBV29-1	CSVVDRGNQPQHF	TGCAGCGTTGTGGACAGGGGTAATCAGCCCCAGCATTTT
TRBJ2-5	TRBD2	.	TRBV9	CASSVFPAGAQETQYF	TGTGCCAGCAGCGTATTTCCAGCGGGGGCCCAGGAGACCCAGTACTTC
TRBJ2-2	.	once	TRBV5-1	CASSSPHRDMNTGELFF	TGCGCCAGCAGCTCTCCCCACAGGGACATGAACACCGGGGAGCTGTTTTTT
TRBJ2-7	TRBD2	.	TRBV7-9	CASSFLAGLEQYF	TGTGCCAGCAGCTTTCTAGCGGGGTTGGAGCAGTACTTC
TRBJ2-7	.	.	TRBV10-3	CAITGNRVVGEQYF	TGTGCCATCACCGGGAACAGGGTGGTTGGCGAGCAGTACTTC
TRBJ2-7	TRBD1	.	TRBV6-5	CASTERTGGSYEQYF	TGTGCCAGCACCGAAAGGACAGGGGGGTCCTACGAGCAGTACTTC
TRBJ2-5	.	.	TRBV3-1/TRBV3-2	CASSQAGWETQYF	TGTGCCAGCAGCCAAGCGGGATGGGAGACCCAGTACTTC
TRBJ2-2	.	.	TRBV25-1	CASSPGVAGELFF	TGTGCCAGCAGTCCCGGGGTTGCCGGGGAGCTGTTTTTT
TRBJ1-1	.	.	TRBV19	CALGRGTEAFF	TGTGCCCTAGGACGGGGCACTGAAGCTTTCTTT
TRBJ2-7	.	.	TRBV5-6	CASSFGDYEQYF	TGTGCCAGCAGCTTCGGGGACTACGAGCAGTACTTC
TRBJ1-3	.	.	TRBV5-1	CASSLDGGSGNTIYF	TGCGCCAGCAGCTTGGATGGCGGCTCTGGAAACACCATATATTTT
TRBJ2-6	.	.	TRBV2	CASQGYHRGSGANVLTF	TGTGCCAGCCAAGGGTATCATAGGGGCTCTGGGGCCAACGTCCTGACTTTC
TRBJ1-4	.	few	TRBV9	CASSVAGVGEKLFF	TGTGCCAGCAGCGTAGCCGGGGTTGGTGAAAAACTGTTTTTT
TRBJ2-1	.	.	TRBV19	CASSPGPRRDEQFF	TGTGCCAGTAGCCCGGGTCCAAGGAGGGATGAGCAGTTCTTC
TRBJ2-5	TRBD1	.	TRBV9	CASSGIPGQVYQETQYF	TGTGCCAGCAGCGGGATCCCGGGACAGGTGTACCAAGAGACCCAGTACTTC
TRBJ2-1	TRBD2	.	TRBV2	CASSEAPLAGGNEQFF	TGTGCCAGCAGTGAAGCGCCACTAGCGGGGGGGAATGAGCAGTTCTTC
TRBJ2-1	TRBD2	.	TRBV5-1	CASSPRGAPHNEQFF	TGCGCCAGCAGCCCGCGGGGGGCGCCCCACAATGAGCAGTTCTTC
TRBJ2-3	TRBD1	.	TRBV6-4	CASSDGQGATDTQYF	TGTGCCAGCAGTGACGGACAGGGAGCGACAGATACGCAGTATTTT
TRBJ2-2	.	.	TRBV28	CASSSDRRGTGELFF	TGTGCCAGCAGTTCCGACAGGAGAGGGACCGGGGAGCTGTTTTTT
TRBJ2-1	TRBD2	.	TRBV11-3	CASSSRLAGLYEQFF	TGTGCCAGCAGCTCCAGACTAGCGGGGCTCTATGAGCAGTTCTTC
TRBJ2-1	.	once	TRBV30	CAWSVRGNEQFF	TGTGCCTGGAGTGTACGGGGAAATGAGCAGTTCTTC
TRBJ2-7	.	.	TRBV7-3	CASSLNHGDEQYF	TGTGCCAGCAGCTTAAATCACGGGGACGAGCAGTACTTC
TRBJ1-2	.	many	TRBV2	CASSWGGPDGYTF	TGTGCCAGCTCCTGGGGGGGGCCGGATGGCTACACCTTC
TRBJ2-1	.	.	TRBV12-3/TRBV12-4	CASSLRRHEQFF	TGTGCCAGCAGTTTAAGGAGGCATGAGCAGTTCTTC
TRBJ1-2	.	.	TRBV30	CAWSVDNGGGYTF	TGTGCCTGGAGTGTAGACAACGGTGGTGGCTACACCTTC
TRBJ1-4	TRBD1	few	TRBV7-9	CASSLATGRTNEKLFF	TGTGCCAGCAGCTTAGCGACAGGGAGAACTAATGAAAAACTGTTTTTT
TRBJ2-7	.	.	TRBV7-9	CASSLGQLYEQYF	TGTGCCAGCAGCTTAGGACAGTTATACGAGCAGTACTTC
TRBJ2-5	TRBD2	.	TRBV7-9	CAGVSGAQETQYF	TGTGCCGGTGTTAGCGGGGCCCAAGAGACCCAGTACTTC
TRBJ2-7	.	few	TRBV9	CASSVAGDPYEQYF	TGTGCCAGCAGCGTAGCCGGAGATCCCTACGAGCAGTACTTC
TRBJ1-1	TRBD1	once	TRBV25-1	CASSEFSGGEGQF	TGTGCCAGCAGTGAATTTTCAGGGGGCGAGGGCCAATTT
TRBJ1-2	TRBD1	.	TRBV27	CASSYWTGAGYTYGYTF	TGTGCCAGCAGTTACTGGACAGGGGCGGGGTATACCTATGGCTACACCTTC
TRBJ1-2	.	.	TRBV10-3	CATRTDYGYTF	TGTGCCACCCGGACAGACTATGGCTACACCTTC
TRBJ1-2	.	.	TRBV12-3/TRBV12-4	CASSLGPDGYTF	TGTGCCAGCAGTTTAGGTCCTGATGGCTACACCTTC
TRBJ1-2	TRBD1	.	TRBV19	CASSPTGVYGYTF	TGTGCCAGTAGTCCTACAGGGGTCTATGGCTACACCTTC
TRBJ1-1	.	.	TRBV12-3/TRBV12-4	CASSFGGFGEAFF	TGTGCCAGCAGTTTTGGGGGGTTCGGTGAAGCTTTCTTT
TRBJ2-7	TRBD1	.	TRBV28	CASSSLSGGPTYEQYF	TGTGCCAGCAGTTCACTCTCAGGGGGCCCTACCTACGAGCAGTACTTC
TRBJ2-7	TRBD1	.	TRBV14	CASSLYRGRSVLSYEQYF	TGTGCCAGCAGCTTATACAGGGGGCGCAGCGTTTTATCCTACGAGCAGTACTTC
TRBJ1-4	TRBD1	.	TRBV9	CASSATGGLVEKLFF	TGTGCCAGCAGCGCAACAGGGGGCCTTGTTGAAAAACTGTTTTTT
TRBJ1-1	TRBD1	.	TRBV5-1	CASSLGGTVNTEAFF	TGCGCCAGCAGCTTGGGGGGGACAGTGAACACTGAAGCTTTCTTT
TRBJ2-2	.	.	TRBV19	CASSLRVTGELFF	TGTGCCAGTAGTCTCCGGGTGACCGGGGAGCTGTTTTTT
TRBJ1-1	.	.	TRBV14	CASSPRGGRGNTEAFF	TGTGCCAGCAGCCCCCGGGGGGGCAGGGGAAACACTGAAGCTTTCTTT
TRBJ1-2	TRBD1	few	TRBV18	CASSPPGVWDRDGGYTF	TGTGCCAGCTCACCACCTGGGGTCTGGGACAGGGATGGTGGCTACACCTTC
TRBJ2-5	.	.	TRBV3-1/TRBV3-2	CASSQPLWADKGWETQYF	TGTGCCAGCAGCCAGCCATTATGGGCGGACAAAGGTTGGGAGACCCAGTACTTC